A selection of T cell receptor beta chains follows, all from one sample in a study of shared clonotypes between healthy human individuals. Sequenced by immunoSEQ multiplex PCR; TCRdb stores in-frame clones only, minus some. The sample records around 1,900,000 clones, 85% to 95% being singletons. Sequencing was done on a sample of naive CD8+ T cells from PBMCs. Receptors originate from a man aged 18-30 years in good health. Some clones in this sample may be carry-over from other donors' samples. Both conserved end residues are part of each CDR3. The order of the fields is CDR3 DNA, CDR3 protein, D gene, V gene, J gene, clone size. A D gene is named only where the DNA matches it firmly. Clone size, where shown, is once, few, many, or a class for clones that have expanded.

TGTGCCAGCAGCATTGGGACTAGCGGGAGGGTTAGCACAGATACGCAGTATTTT	CASSIGTSGRVSTDTQYF	TRBD2	TRBV7-3	TRBJ2-3	.
TGTGCCAGCAGCGTAGGGGGAGATACGCAGTATTTT	CASSVGGDTQYF	.	TRBV11-2	TRBJ2-3	.
TGCGCCAGCAGCCAAGATCTTAATGGGGGCTGGGGCTACACCTTC	CASSQDLNGGWGYTF	.	TRBV4-3	TRBJ1-2	.
TGTGCCAGCAGTTTTAGATCCAGCGCCCCAGATACGCAGTATTTT	CASSFRSSAPDTQYF	.	TRBV28	TRBJ2-3	.
TGTGCCAGCAGTTTCGGGGCCAGGGGGACGCGATCCTACGAGCAGTACTTC	CASSFGARGTRSYEQYF	TRBD1	TRBV28	TRBJ2-7	.
TGTGCCAGCAGCTTACTGGCAGCCTCCTACGAGCAGTACTTC	CASSLLAASYEQYF	.	TRBV11-2	TRBJ2-7	.
TGTGCCGTCGTACAGGGCCTGGGGACTGAAGCTTTCTTT	CAVVQGLGTEAFF	.	TRBV10-3	TRBJ1-1	.
TGTGCCAGCAGTTTAGGAGCGGGAGGCTACGAGCAGTACTTC	CASSLGAGGYEQYF	TRBD2	TRBV27	TRBJ2-7	.
TGCGCCAGCAGCCTGACACCCCAAGAGTCAGCTAACGAGCAGTACTTC	CASSLTPQESANEQYF	.	TRBV4-1	TRBJ2-7	.
TGTGCCAGCAGTTTCACGGGTTACGAGCAGTACTTC	CASSFTGYEQYF	.	TRBV28	TRBJ2-7	.
TGTGCCAGCAGCTTCAGAGACAGTAGCTATGGCTACACCTTC	CASSFRDSSYGYTF	.	TRBV11-2	TRBJ1-2	once
TGTGCCACCAGCAGAGATTGGCGGGAGGGTGTTCACAATGAGCAGTTCTTC	CATSRDWREGVHNEQFF	TRBD2	TRBV15	TRBJ2-1	once
TGTGCCAGCAGTTCTCTGCTCGGGGGCACTGAAGCTTTCTTT	CASSSLLGGTEAFF	.	TRBV27	TRBJ1-1	.
TGTGCCAGCAGTTACTCCGACAGTGGAGTAGAGACCCAGTACTTC	CASSYSDSGVETQYF	.	TRBV6-6	TRBJ2-5	.
TGCGCCAGCAGCCCGGGACTAGCGGACTCTTACAATGAGCAGTTCTTC	CASSPGLADSYNEQFF	TRBD2	TRBV4-3	TRBJ2-1	.
TGTGCCAGCAGCTTTGTCTCCTCCTACGAGCAGTACTTC	CASSFVSSYEQYF	.	TRBV11-2	TRBJ2-7	.
TGTGCCAGCAGTTTATCTTCAGGGGCCATGAACACTGAAGCTTTCTTT	CASSLSSGAMNTEAFF	.	TRBV28	TRBJ1-1	.
TGTGCCAGCAGCTTGGGCGGGTCTGATACGCAGTATTTT	CASSLGGSDTQYF	.	TRBV5-6	TRBJ2-3	.
TGCGCCAGCAGCCAAGTGCCGGGTTACTCCTACGAGCAGTACTTC	CASSQVPGYSYEQYF	.	TRBV4-3	TRBJ2-7	.
TGTGCCAGTAGTAAAAGAGGGGAGACCCAGTACTTC	CASSKRGETQYF	.	TRBV19	TRBJ2-5	.
TGTGCCAGCAGTGAAGCGCCCGGTCAGACTACCTACGAGCAGTACTTC	CASSEAPGQTTYEQYF	.	TRBV6-1	TRBJ2-7	.
TGTGCCAGCAGCCAAGGAACTAGCTGGGGTGAGCAGTTCTTC	CASSQGTSWGEQFF	.	TRBV14	TRBJ2-1	.